Below, 4 T cell receptor beta chains from the same sample are listed, as sequenced in a study of T cells in Graves' hyperthyroidism and ophthalmopathy. There were TCR beta CDR3 regions amplified from RNA transcripts. The TCR CDR3 first-round RT-PCR relied on the HTBI primer set. Using its own MiXCR run on the multiplex PCR reads, TCRdb lists one record per CDR3 protein. This sample yields 300,000 or so distinct CDR3 sequences, of which about 20% are seen a single time; approximately 49% belongs to the top ten. Sample: blood. The receptors stem from a woman in her forties or fifties with Graves' hyperthyroidism.

The table lists this clonotype with many counts. CDR3 DNA sequence: TGTGCCAGCAGTTACTCGTTGGCTAGCCCCTACGAGCAGTACTTC. It encodes CASSYSLASPYEQYF. The chain employs TRBV6-5 and TRBJ2-7; possible D gene TRBD2, 5 bases. CDR1 is MNHEY and CDR2 is SVGAGI in the germline V gene. This CDR3 has 15 amino acids. V was trimmed by 0 bases and J by 2 bases, leaving 11 bases between them.

At least ten counts were recorded for this clonotype. The chain combines TRBV3-1 with TRBJ2-3; D unclear. There are 11 residues in the CDR3. Germline loops: CDR1 LGHDT, CDR2 YNNKEL (reference sequence). Between the trimmed V and J ends, which lost 2 bases and 6 bases, there was a span of 3 bases. CDR3 coding DNA: TGTGCCAGCAGCCAATCGGATACGCAGTATTTT. It translates to CASSQSDTQYF.

In the case of this clonotype: A read error is possible here, since a much larger clone lies one base away. This chain links TRBV11-2 with TRBJ2-3, with 11 bases identical to TRBD2. The CDR3 spans 19 residues. The germline gives CDR1 SGHAT, CDR2 FQNNGV. The V segment lost 5 bases and the J segment 3 bases; nucleotides outside the gene matches: 16. The CDR3 here is CASSPGAPLAGEGTDTQYF. In nucleotides, the CDR3 is TGTGCCAGCAGCCCAGGGGCCCCACTAGCGGGAGAGGGGACAGATACGCAGTATTTT. Combining the CDR3 with reference TRBV11-2 and TRBJ2-3 gives the whole variable domain EAGVAQSPRYKIIEKRQSVAFWCNPISGHATLYWYQQILGQGPKLLIQFQNNGVVDDSQLPKDRFSAERLKGVDSTLKIQPAKLEDSAVYLCASSPGAPLAGEGTDTQYFGPGTRLTVL.

The chain has TRBV6-1 and TRBJ2-7, with D unclear. The CDR3 is made up of 13 amino acids. V was cut by 4 bases and J by 0 bases, with 7 bases left in between. Germline CDR1 is MNHNS and CDR2 is SASEGT. CDR3 loop: CASSVVHSYEQYV. The CDR3 nucleotides read TGTGCCAGCAGTGTAGTCCACTCCTACGAGCAGTACGTC.